The T cell receptor beta chain described here comes from a study of T cell responses to AZD1222 COVID-19 vaccine. This clone was counted only a few times. Antigen: not known. Sequenced by immunoSEQ multiplex PCR; TCRdb stores in-frame clones only, minus some. The profile shows 100,000 to 150,000 clones, roughly 91% of them singletons. Study conclusions and caveats: Without day 14 samples, only post-peak T cell repertoires were studied.

CDR3 length equals 18 residues. Germline loops: CDR1 SGDLS, CDR2 YYNGEE. With 0 bases removed from V and 3 bases from J, the gap between germline ends came to 21 bases. The sample in question was peripheral blood, obtained on day 0 of MenACWY control vaccination. The gene calls are TRBV9 and TRBJ1-1; D not certain. The TCR originated in an adult in good health. For the CDR3, the DNA is TGTGCCAGCAGCGTAGACGCAGGCGGAACCCTTTACTACACTGAAGCTTTCTTT. Translation gives CASSVDAGGTLYYTEAFF.